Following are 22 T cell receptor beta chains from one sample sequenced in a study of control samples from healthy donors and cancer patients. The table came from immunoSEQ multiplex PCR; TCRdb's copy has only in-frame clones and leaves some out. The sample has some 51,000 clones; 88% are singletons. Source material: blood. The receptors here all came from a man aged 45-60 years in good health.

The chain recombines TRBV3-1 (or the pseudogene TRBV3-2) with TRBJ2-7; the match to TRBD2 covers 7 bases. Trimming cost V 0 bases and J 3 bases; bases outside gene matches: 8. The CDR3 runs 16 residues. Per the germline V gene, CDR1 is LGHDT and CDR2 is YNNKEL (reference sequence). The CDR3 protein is CASSQDRAGALYEQYF. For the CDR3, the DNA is TGTGCCAGCAGCCAAGATCGTGCGGGAGCCCTCTACGAGCAGTACTTC.

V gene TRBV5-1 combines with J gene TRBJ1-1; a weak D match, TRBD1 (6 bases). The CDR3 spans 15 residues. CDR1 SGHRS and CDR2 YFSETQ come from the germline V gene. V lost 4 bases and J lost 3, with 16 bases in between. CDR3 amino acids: CASSPTGNGYTEAFF. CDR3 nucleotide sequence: TGCGCCAGCAGCCCGACAGGTAATGGATACACTGAAGCTTTCTTT.

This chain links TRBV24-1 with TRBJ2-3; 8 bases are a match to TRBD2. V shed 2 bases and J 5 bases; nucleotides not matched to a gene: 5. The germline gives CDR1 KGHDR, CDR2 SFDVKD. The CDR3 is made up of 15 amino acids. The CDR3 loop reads CATSDSRTSLDTQYF. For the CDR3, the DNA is TGTGCCACCAGTGATTCAAGGACTAGCCTAGATACGCAGTATTTT.

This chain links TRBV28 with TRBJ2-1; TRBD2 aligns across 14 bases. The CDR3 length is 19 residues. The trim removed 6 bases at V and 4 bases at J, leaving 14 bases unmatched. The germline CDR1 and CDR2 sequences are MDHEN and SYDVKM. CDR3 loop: CASSQGLAGVRSRYNEQFF. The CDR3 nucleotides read TGTGCCAGCAGCCAGGGACTAGCGGGAGTTAGGTCCCGGTACAATGAGCAGTTCTTC.

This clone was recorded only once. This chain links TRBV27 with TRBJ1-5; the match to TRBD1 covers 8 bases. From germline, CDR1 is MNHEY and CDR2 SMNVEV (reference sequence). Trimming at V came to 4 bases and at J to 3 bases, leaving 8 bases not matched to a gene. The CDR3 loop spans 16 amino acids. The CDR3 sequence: CASSSRGQVYNQPQHF. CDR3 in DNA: TGTGCCAGCAGTTCTCGGGGACAGGTTTACAATCAGCCCCAGCATTTT.

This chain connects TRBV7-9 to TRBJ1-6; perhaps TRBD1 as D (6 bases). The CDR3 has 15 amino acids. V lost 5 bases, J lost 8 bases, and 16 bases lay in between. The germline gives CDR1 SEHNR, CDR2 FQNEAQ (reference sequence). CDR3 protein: CASSRGNFGDSPLHF. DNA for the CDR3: TGTGCCAGCAGCAGGGGGAATTTTGGAGATTCACCCCTCCACTTT.

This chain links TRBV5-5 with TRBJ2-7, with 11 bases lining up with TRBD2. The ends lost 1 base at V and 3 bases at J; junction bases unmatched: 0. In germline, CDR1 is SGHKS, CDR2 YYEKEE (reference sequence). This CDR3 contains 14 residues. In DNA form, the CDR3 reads TGTGCCAGCAGCTTGACTAGCGGGAGCTACGAGCAGTACTTC. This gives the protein CASSLTSGSYEQYF. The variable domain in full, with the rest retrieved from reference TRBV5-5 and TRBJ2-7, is DAGVTQSPTHLIKTRGQQVTLRCSPISGHKSVSWYQQVLGQGPQFIFQYYEKEERGRGNFPDRFSARQFPNYSSELNVNALLLGDSALYLCASSLTSGSYEQYFGPGTRLTVT.

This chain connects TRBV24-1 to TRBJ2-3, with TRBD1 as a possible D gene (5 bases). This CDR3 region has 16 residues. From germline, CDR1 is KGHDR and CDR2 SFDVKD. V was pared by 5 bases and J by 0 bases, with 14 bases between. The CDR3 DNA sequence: TGTGCCACCAGTGCACCATTGACAGCTAGCACAGATACGCAGTATTTT. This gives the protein CATSAPLTASTDTQYF.

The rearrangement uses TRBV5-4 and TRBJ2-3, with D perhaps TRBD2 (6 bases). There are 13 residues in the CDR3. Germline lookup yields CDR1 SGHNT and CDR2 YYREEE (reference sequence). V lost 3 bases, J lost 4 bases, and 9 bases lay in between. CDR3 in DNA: TGTGCCAGCAGCTCGACTAGTTCAGATACGCAGTATTTT. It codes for CASSSTSSDTQYF.

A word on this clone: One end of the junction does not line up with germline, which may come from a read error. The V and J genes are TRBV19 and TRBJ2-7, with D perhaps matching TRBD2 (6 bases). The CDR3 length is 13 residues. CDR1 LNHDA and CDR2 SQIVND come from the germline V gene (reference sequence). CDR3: CASSIEGDSSVTF. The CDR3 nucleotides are TGTGCCAGTAGTATAGAGGGGGACTCTTCAGTTACCTTC.

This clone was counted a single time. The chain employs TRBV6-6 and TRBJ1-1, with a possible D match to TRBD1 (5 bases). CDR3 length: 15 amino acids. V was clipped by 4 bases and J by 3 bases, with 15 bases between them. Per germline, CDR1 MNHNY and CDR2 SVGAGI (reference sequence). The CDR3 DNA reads TGTGCCAGCAGTTCCCGGGAGGGGCGAGACACTGAAGCTTTCTTT. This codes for CASSSREGRDTEAFF.

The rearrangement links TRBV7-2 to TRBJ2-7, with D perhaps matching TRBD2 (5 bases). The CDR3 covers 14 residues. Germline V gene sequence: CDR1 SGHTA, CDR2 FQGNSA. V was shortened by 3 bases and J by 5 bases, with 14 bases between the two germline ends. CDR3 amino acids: CASSFIRDSHEQYF. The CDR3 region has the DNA TGTGCCAGCAGCTTTATCCGGGATAGCCACGAGCAGTACTTC.

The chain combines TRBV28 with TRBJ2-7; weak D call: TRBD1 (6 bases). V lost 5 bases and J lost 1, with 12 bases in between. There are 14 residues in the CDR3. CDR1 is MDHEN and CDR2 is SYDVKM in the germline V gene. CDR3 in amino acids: CASSTLGQSYEQYF. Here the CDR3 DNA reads TGTGCCAGCAGTACCCTGGGACAATCCTACGAGCAGTACTTC.

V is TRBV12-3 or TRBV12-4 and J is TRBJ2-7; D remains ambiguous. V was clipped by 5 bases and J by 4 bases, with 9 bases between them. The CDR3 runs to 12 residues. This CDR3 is CASSPGPYEQYF. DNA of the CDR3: TGTGCCAGCAGTCCCGGACCGTACGAGCAGTACTTC.

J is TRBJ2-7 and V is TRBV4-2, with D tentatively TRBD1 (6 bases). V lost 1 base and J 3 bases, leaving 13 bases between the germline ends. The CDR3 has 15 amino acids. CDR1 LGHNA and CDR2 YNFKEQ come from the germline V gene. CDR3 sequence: CASSQGSGQLYEQYF. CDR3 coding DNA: TGTGCCAGCAGCCAAGGCTCCGGACAGCTCTACGAGCAGTACTTC.

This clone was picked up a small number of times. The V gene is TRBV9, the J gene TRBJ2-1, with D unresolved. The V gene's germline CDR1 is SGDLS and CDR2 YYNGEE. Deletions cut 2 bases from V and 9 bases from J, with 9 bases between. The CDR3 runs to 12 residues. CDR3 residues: CASSVSDGEQFF. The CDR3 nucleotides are TGTGCCAGCAGCGTGTCGGACGGTGAGCAGTTCTTC.

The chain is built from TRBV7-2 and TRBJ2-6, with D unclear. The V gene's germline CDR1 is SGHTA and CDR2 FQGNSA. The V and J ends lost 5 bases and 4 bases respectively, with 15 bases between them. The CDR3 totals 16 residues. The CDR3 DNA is TGTGCCAGCAGCCCACTCGCGGAACCAGGGGCCAACGTCCTGACTTTC. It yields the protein CASSPLAEPGANVLTF. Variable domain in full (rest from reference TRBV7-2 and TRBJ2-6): GAGVSQSPSNKVTEKGKDVELRCDPISGHTALYWYRQSLGQGLEFLIYFQGNSAPDKSGLPSDRFSAERTGGSVSTLTIQRTQQEDSAVYLCASSPLAEPGANVLTFGAGSRLTVL.

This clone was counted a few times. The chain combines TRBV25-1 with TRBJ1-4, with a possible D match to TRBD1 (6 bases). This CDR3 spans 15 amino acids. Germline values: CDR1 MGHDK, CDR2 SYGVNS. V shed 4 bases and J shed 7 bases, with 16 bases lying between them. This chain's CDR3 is CASSAPRGGTEKLFF. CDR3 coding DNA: TGTGCCAGCAGTGCCCCCAGGGGCGGTACTGAAAAACTGTTTTTT.

CDR3 in amino acids: CASTGRAGYEQYF. DNA for the CDR3: TGTGCCAGCACCGGGAGAGCGGGGTACGAGCAGTACTTC. The chain is built from TRBV28 and TRBJ2-7; 7 positions match TRBD2. This CDR3 region has 13 residues. Germline V gives CDR1 MDHEN, CDR2 SYDVKM. V shed 7 bases, J shed 4 bases, and the junction held 7 bases outside the gene matches. Together with reference TRBV28 and TRBJ2-7, the CDR3 gives the full variable domain: DVKVTQSSRYLVKRTGEKVFLECVQDMDHENMFWYRQDPGLGLRLIYFSYDVKMKEKGDIPEGYSVSREKKERFSLILESASTNQTSMYLCASTGRAGYEQYFGPGTRLTVT.

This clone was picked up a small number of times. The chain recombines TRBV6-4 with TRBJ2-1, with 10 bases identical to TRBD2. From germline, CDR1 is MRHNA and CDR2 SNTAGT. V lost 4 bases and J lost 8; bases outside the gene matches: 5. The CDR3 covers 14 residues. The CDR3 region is CASSVLAGEHEQFF. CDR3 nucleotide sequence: TGTGCCAGCAGTGTTCTAGCGGGAGAGCATGAGCAGTTCTTC.

CDR3 DNA: TGTGCCAGCAGCTTCACAGAGAGCTCCTACGAGCAGTACTTC. It is translated as CASSFTESSYEQYF. The V gene is TRBV13, the J gene TRBJ2-7; unclear D gene. The CDR3 has 14 residues. Germline V CDR1 and CDR2: PRHDT, FYEKMQ (reference sequence). Trimming left V 3 bases short and J 0 bases short, with 9 bases between.

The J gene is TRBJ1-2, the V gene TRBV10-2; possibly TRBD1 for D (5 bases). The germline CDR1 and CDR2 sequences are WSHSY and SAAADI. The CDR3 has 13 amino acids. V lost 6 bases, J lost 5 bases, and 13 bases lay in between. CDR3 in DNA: TGCGCCAGCAGCGAAAGGACAAAGTATGGCTACACCTTC. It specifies CASSERTKYGYTF.